One and the same sample provided the 28 T cell receptor beta chains below, sequenced in a study of blood T cell repertoires in COVID-19. TCRdb's copy holds only in-frame clones and misses some; the assay was immunoSEQ multiplex PCR. The sample gives a few hundred thousand clones, 80% to 90% of which show up once; around 4.6% is in the top ten. The sequenced material came from peripheral blood. These receptor sequences come from a woman aged 40 to 50 who had recovered from COVID-19.

The V and J genes are TRBV18 and TRBJ2-1, with 8 bases aligning to TRBD1. Germline loops: CDR1 KGHSH, CDR2 LQKENI. After removal of 3 bases from V and 9 bases from J, the junction contained 10 bases not matched to a gene. The CDR3 length is 15 residues. CDR3 amino acids: CASSPSALQGVEQFF. For the CDR3, the DNA is TGTGCCAGCTCACCGTCCGCCTTACAGGGGGTTGAGCAGTTCTTC. Filled out from reference TRBV18 and TRBJ2-1, the complete variable domain reads NAGVMQNPRHLVRRRGQEARLRCSPMKGHSHVYWYRQLPEEGLKFMVYLQKENIIDESGMPKERFSAEFPKEGPSILRIQQVVRGDSAAYFCASSPSALQGVEQFFGPGTRLTVL.

In its sample, this clone was seen a few times. This chain links TRBV29-1 with TRBJ1-1, with D maybe TRBD1 (5 bases). Germline CDR1 reads SQVTM; CDR2 reads ANQGSEA. V lost 4 bases to trimming and J lost 8 bases, with 8 bases between them. The CDR3 is made up of 10 amino acids. This CDR3 is CSVGQSEAFF. The CDR3 DNA follows: TGCAGCGTTGGACAGAGCGAAGCTTTCTTT.

Here the CDR3 reads CSVQQGISQPQHF. The DNA of the CDR3 is TGCAGCGTTCAACAGGGGATTAGTCAGCCCCAGCATTTT. This chain joins TRBV29-1 and TRBJ1-5, with TRBD1 identical over 7 bases. The J segment lost 6 bases and the V segment lost 5 bases, leaving 7 bases of the junction unmatched. CDR3 length: 13 amino acids. Germline CDR1 and CDR2: SQVTM and ANQGSEA.

The rearrangement joins TRBV2 to TRBJ1-4; the D gene is possibly TRBD1 (6 bases). Germline CDR1 is SNHLY and CDR2 is FYNNEI. CDR3 length: 13 amino acids. V shed 8 bases and J shed 7 bases, with 14 bases lying between them. CDR3 residues: CASVTGRTEKLFF. The CDR3 nucleotides are TGTGCCAGCGTAACAGGGAGAACTGAAAAACTGTTTTTT.

The chain has TRBV6-2 or TRBV6-3 and TRBJ2-7; D unresolved. Germline lookup yields CDR1 MNHEY and CDR2 SVGEGT. The CDR3 is 13 residues long. The DNA for the CDR3 is TGTGCCAGCAGTTATGTAAACTCCTGCGAGCAGTACGTC. This codes for CASSYVNSCEQYV.

The rearrangement joins TRBV11-3 to TRBJ2-3; weak D call: TRBD1 (6 bases). The CDR3 consists of 16 residues. V was pared by 5 bases and J by 1 base, with 16 bases between. CDR1 is SGHNT, CDR2 YENEEA, per germline. This CDR3 is CASSLRQVPGTDTQYF. CDR3 nucleotide sequence: TGTGCCAGCAGCCTCCGACAGGTCCCTGGCACAGATACGCAGTATTTT.

This chain joins TRBV20-1 and TRBJ1-5, with D unclear. V was cut by 3 bases and J by 9 bases, with 15 bases left in between. The CDR3 has 13 amino acids. The germline V gene has CDR1 DFQATT and CDR2 SNEGSKA (reference sequence). The CDR3 loop is CSASEHPFLPQHF. The CDR3 DNA reads as TGCAGTGCTAGTGAACATCCATTTTTGCCCCAGCATTTT.

V usage is TRBV2 and J usage is TRBJ1-6; weak D call: TRBD1 (5 bases). Germline-derived CDR1 and CDR2 are SNHLY and FYNNEI. This CDR3 contains 14 residues. V dropped 4 bases and J dropped 6 bases, with 10 bases sitting between them. In DNA form, the CDR3 reads TGTGCCAGCAGTGTGGCAGGGTTTAATTCACCCCTCCACTTT. This sequence encodes CASSVAGFNSPLHF.

This chain connects TRBV28 to TRBJ2-4; possibly TRBD2 for D (5 bases). Trimming removed 2 bases at V and 0 bases at J, with 5 bases between. Germline V gene lookup returns CDR1 MDHEN and CDR2 SYDVKM. This CDR3 has 14 residues. This CDR3 reads CASSLRGAKNIQYF. CDR3 nucleotide sequence: TGTGCCAGCAGTTTACGGGGAGCCAAAAACATTCAGTACTTC.

This clone turned up a few times. The chain recombines TRBV19 with TRBJ2-1, with 9 bases fitting TRBD2. This CDR3 has 15 residues. V shed 5 bases and J 6 bases; nucleotides not matched to a gene: 8. Germline CDR1 LNHDA, CDR2 SQIVND (reference sequence). CDR3 coding DNA: TGTGCCAGTAGTGGCGCGGGAGGGCCCTCCAATGAGCAGTTCTTC. Its protein product is CASSGAGGPSNEQFF. The full variable domain, rest sourced from reference TRBV19 and TRBJ2-1, is DGGITQSPKYLFRKEGQNVTLSCEQNLNHDAMYWYRQDPGQGLRLIYYSQIVNDFQKGDIAEGYSVSREKKESFPLTVTSAQKNPTAFYLCASSGAGGPSNEQFFGPGTRLTVL.

The chain carries TRBV30 and TRBJ1-3, with a tentative D call TRBD1 (5 bases). CDR1 and CDR2 (germline): GTSNPN, SVGIG (reference sequence). This CDR3 spans 13 amino acids. Trimming took 5 bases from V and 2 from J, leaving 10 bases between them. CDR3 nucleotides: TGTGCCTGGGACACGACAGCTGGAAACACCATATATTTT. Protein: CAWDTTAGNTIYF.

The V call is TRBV7-9, the J call TRBJ2-5, with D perhaps TRBD1 (5 bases). V was clipped by 3 bases and J by 2 bases, with 10 bases between them. Looked up from germline, CDR1 is SEHNR and CDR2 is FQNEAQ (reference sequence). The CDR3 loop spans 14 amino acids. The CDR3 DNA sequence: TGTGCCAGCAGCTTGTCGACAGCACAAGAGACCCAGTACTTC. This codes for CASSLSTAQETQYF.

This chain connects TRBV9 to TRBJ2-5; D gene uncertain. This CDR3 contains 13 residues. Germline CDR1 is SGDLS and CDR2 is YYNGEE. Deletions cut 0 bases from V and 5 bases from J, with 8 bases between. DNA of the CDR3: TGTGCCAGCAGCGTAGGGGTGGGCGAGACCCAGTACTTC. Encoded protein: CASSVGVGETQYF.

This sequence joins TRBV5-1 and TRBJ2-2; 9 bases match TRBD1. The CDR3 has 16 amino acids. After removal of 4 bases from V and 3 bases from J, the junction contained 7 bases not matched to a gene. Germline V gene lookup returns CDR1 SGHRS and CDR2 YFSETQ. The CDR3, as DNA: TGCGCCAGCAGCCCCACAGGGGGCCTGCACACCGGGGAGCTGTTTTTT. This gives the protein CASSPTGGLHTGELFF.

The CDR3, as DNA: TGTGCCAGCAGTCTTTCAAGCGGGGGCGAAGAGACCCAGTACTTC. This sequence encodes CASSLSSGGEETQYF. The chain uses TRBV28 and TRBJ2-5, with 8 bases identical to TRBD2. Germline CDR1 and CDR2: MDHEN and SYDVKM. The CDR3 covers 15 residues. V was pared by 5 bases and J by 3 bases, with 8 bases of the junction left unmatched.

V is TRBV6-5 and J is TRBJ2-5; 9 bases are a match to TRBD2. Germline assignment: CDR1 MNHEY and CDR2 SVGAGI. V lost 7 bases to trimming and J lost 7 bases; unmatched junction nucleotides: 13. This CDR3 region has 15 residues. CDR3 bases: TGTGCCAGCACCCCCGGGGTAGCGGGGGCGGGGACCCAGTACTTC. Protein: CASTPGVAGAGTQYF.

V gene TRBV6-5 combines with J gene TRBJ2-1; D uncertain. The V and J ends lost 6 bases and 0 bases respectively, with 12 bases between them. This CDR3 comprises 15 residues. CDR1 MNHEY and CDR2 SVGAGI come from the germline V gene. DNA for the CDR3: TGTGCCAGCAGGGCACAGAGAGTCTCCTACAATGAGCAGTTCTTC. Its protein product is CASRAQRVSYNEQFF.

The chain's CDR3 is CASSRRETGELFF. In nucleotides, the CDR3 is TGTGCCAGCAGTCGACGGGAGACCGGGGAGCTGTTTTTT. The rearrangement links TRBV12-3 or TRBV12-4 to TRBJ2-2; tentative D call: TRBD2 (6 bases). Trimming left V 5 bases short and J 5 bases short, with 9 bases between. The CDR3 contains 13 residues.

The chain uses TRBV19 and TRBJ1-2; perhaps TRBD1 as D (5 bases). In germline, CDR1 is LNHDA, CDR2 SQIVND (reference sequence). V was clipped by 4 bases and J by 1 base, with 10 bases between them. This CDR3 contains 14 residues. CDR3 loop: CASSTSTVNYGYTF. The CDR3, as DNA: TGTGCCAGTAGTACGTCGACAGTTAACTATGGCTACACCTTC.

This rearrangement joins TRBV30 to TRBJ1-5, with D maybe TRBD1 (5 bases). Germline CDR1 GTSNPN, CDR2 SVGIG (reference sequence). V lost 2 bases to trimming and J lost 6 bases, with 11 bases between them. This CDR3 spans 13 amino acids. The CDR3 sequence is CAWSPGGGQPQHF. Written as DNA, the CDR3 is TGTGCCTGGAGTCCGGGGGGGGGTCAGCCCCAGCATTTT.

About this clone itself: Other DNA variants within this sample encode the same CDR3. The chain joins TRBV9 to TRBJ1-3; TRBD1 aligns across 9 bases. Trimming removed 1 base from V and 4 bases from J; junction bases left unmatched: 3. The CDR3 is 15 amino acids. The germline V gene has CDR1 SGDLS and CDR2 YYNGEE. CDR3 in DNA: TGTGCCAGCAGCGTAACAGGGGGCTCCGGAAACACCATATATTTT. This sequence encodes CASSVTGGSGNTIYF.

The genes are TRBV7-3 and TRBJ2-1, with TRBD2 matching over 8 bases. With 2 bases clipped from V and 5 bases from J, the junction kept 5 bases outside the gene matches. Germline loops: CDR1 SGHTA, CDR2 FQGTGA. This CDR3 comprises 15 residues. The CDR3 region has the DNA TGTGCCAGCAGCTTAGGACTAGCCGAAAACAATGAGCAGTTCTTC. Protein sequence: CASSLGLAENNEQFF.

This chain uses TRBV7-2 with TRBJ1-5; 10 nucleotides line up with TRBD1. Trimming cost V 2 bases and J 7 bases; bases outside gene matches: 8. The CDR3 extends over 16 amino acids. Germline-derived CDR1 and CDR2 are SGHTA and FQGNSA. The CDR3 DNA is TGTGCCAGCAGCTTATTCAGACAGGGGGCTGGGCAGCCCCAGCATTTT. Encoded protein: CASSLFRQGAGQPQHF.

This rearrangement joins TRBV6-5 to TRBJ1-4; 9 bases are shared with TRBD1. The germline V gene has CDR1 MNHEY and CDR2 SVGAGI. The CDR3 runs to 15 residues. After removal of 9 bases from V and 4 bases from J, the junction contained 9 bases not matched to a gene. The CDR3 protein is CASRDRATFNEKLFF. Written as DNA, the CDR3 is TGTGCCAGTCGGGACAGGGCTACTTTTAATGAAAAACTGTTTTTT.

The rearrangement uses TRBV4-1 and TRBJ2-7, with 7 bases fitting TRBD2. V dropped 0 bases and J dropped 4; count of bases not matched to a gene: 15. The CDR3 is made up of 18 amino acids. Germline loops: CDR1 MGHRA, CDR2 YSYEKL. CDR3 in amino acids: CASSQDPSGSLLPYEQYF. In DNA form, the CDR3 reads TGCGCCAGCAGCCAAGATCCTAGCGGTTCCCTGCTCCCGTACGAGCAGTACTTC.

The chain employs TRBV11-2 and TRBJ2-1; 9 positions match TRBD2. This CDR3 contains 16 residues. The V gene end was trimmed by 1 base and the J gene end by 7 bases; junction bases not matched to a gene: 8. Germline loops: CDR1 SGHAT, CDR2 FQNNGV. The CDR3 spells CASSLVRGRAGNEQFF. In DNA, the CDR3 is TGTGCCAGCAGCTTAGTCCGCGGGAGGGCCGGAAATGAGCAGTTCTTC.

V usage is TRBV9 and J usage is TRBJ2-2, with a possible D match to TRBD1 (7 bases). V lost 6 bases, J lost 9 bases, and 15 bases lay in between. The germline CDR1 and CDR2 sequences are SGDLS and YYNGEE. CDR3 length: 13 residues. The CDR3 nucleotides read TGTGCCAGCACCCAGGGGGGTAGCCGGGAGCTGTTTTTT. Protein sequence: CASTQGGSRELFF.

The chain couples TRBV5-4 to TRBJ2-7, with 11 positions matching TRBD1. The CDR3 covers 15 residues. CDR1 is SGHNT, CDR2 YYREEE, per germline (reference sequence). V was pared by 5 bases and J by 2 bases, with 6 bases of the junction left unmatched. The CDR3 region is CASSPPGQGAYEQYF. In nucleotides, the CDR3 is TGTGCCAGCAGTCCCCCGGGACAGGGGGCCTACGAGCAGTACTTC.